This TCR beta chain is from a study of shared clonotypes between healthy human individuals. Study findings and constraints: The sharing of 4.5% to 5% of naive CD4 clonotypes was seen across a few donors. Compared with memory subsets, naive subsets generally had larger estimated richness.

The table lists this clone with a count of one. Its target is not known. The identical CDR3 is also encoded by other nucleotide sequences in the sample. It was across several immunoSEQ plates that each subset's genomic DNA was evenly split. The assay was immunoSEQ multiplex PCR, and TCRdb's table has in-frame clones only and misses some. The table shows 2 million to 2.5 million clones, with more than 80% occurring only once. The donor population consisted of healthy HIV-negative adults with no recent acute infections or vaccinations. The V gene's germline CDR1 is SGHTA and CDR2 FQGTGA. With 5 bases clipped from V and 5 bases from J, the junction kept 7 bases outside the gene matches. CDR3 length: 16 residues.

The rearrangement links TRBV7-3 to TRBJ2-5; the match to TRBD2 covers 14 bases. Sequencing input: naive CD4+ T cells from PBMCs. Sample subset: CD45RA+ positively selected. This TCR was recovered from a man in his late teens or twenties in good health. Some clones in this sample may be carry-over from other donors' samples. The DNA of the CDR3 is TGTGCCAGCAGCCCTGGACTAGCGGGAGGTTTGGAGACCCAGTACTTC. This translates into CASSPGLAGGLETQYF.